Listed here are 7 T cell receptor beta chains from one sample, sequenced in a study of CD8+CD57+ T cells in acquired aplastic anemia. Whoever was chosen for sequencing had shown CD8+CD57+ cell expansion by flow cytometry. Genomic DNA, the template, was used for profiling of the TCR beta VDJ and CDR3. TCRdb independently ran MiXCR on the reads; one entry per CDR3 protein. The sample contains 150,000 to 200,000 distinct CDR3 sequences, 45% to 50% of which appear only once. The material sequenced was sorted CD4+, CD8+, or CD8+CD57+ T cells (not recorded which) from PBMCs. Receptors originate from a human donor with aplastic anemia.

As regards this clonotype: Germline and junction disagree at one end, which may indicate a read error. The rearrangement uses TRBV10-1 and TRBJ2-7; D is undetermined. CDR1 is WNHNN and CDR2 is SYGVQD in the germline V gene (reference sequence). This CDR3 has 14 residues. The CDR3 nucleotides read TGTGCCACCCAGGTGGGTGACGGCTTCTACGAGCGGTACTTC. This sequence encodes CATQVGDGFYERYF.

Regarding this clonotype: The missing conserved phenylalanine or tryptophan at the end of this CDR3 makes a read error likely. The chain recombines TRBV19 with TRBJ2-1, with D perhaps matching TRBD2 (6 bases). Germline CDR1 and CDR2: LNHDA and SQIVND (reference sequence). V gave up 7 bases and J gave up 5 bases, with 24 bases separating them. The CDR3 spans 17 residues. CDR3 DNA: TGTGCCAGTACTCCTGACTTTTGGGCGGGACTTCACAATGAGCAGTTCCTC. This translates into CASTPDFWAGLHNEQFL.

This clonotype was recorded at least ten times. In nucleotides, the CDR3 is TGTGCCAGCAGCGGCGTTGAGGTCACTGAAGCTTTCTTT. It is translated as CASSGVEVTEAFF. The rearrangement joins TRBV7-9 to TRBJ1-1; D not certain. The CDR3 sequence is 13 residues long. V was clipped by 5 bases and J by 4 bases, with 11 bases between them. Germline CDR1 is SEHNR and CDR2 is FQNEAQ (reference sequence).

V and J are TRBV5-5 and TRBJ2-4; TRBD2 matches at 8 bases. The V gene end was trimmed by 1 base and the J gene end by 9 bases; junction bases not matched to a gene: 6. The CDR3 is made up of 14 amino acids. Germline loops: CDR1 SGHKS, CDR2 YYEKEE (reference sequence). The CDR3 region has the DNA TGTGCCAGCAGCTTGCGGGGGGGCCTGGGCATTCAGTACTTC. Its protein product is CASSLRGGLGIQYF.

The chain links TRBV2 to TRBJ2-1; D call uncertain. This CDR3 spans 15 amino acids. Germline CDR1 and CDR2: SNHLY and FYNNEI. The V and J ends lost 4 bases and 0 bases respectively, with 10 bases between them. The CDR3: CASSAARSSYNEQFF. CDR3 coding DNA: TGTGCCAGCAGTGCGGCACGGAGCTCCTACAATGAGCAGTTCTTC.

This clonotype showed up many times. The V and J genes are TRBV5-1 and TRBJ1-2; D gene uncertain. CDR1 and CDR2 (germline): SGHRS, YFSETQ. V was clipped by 4 bases and J by 7 bases, with 8 bases between them. The CDR3 loop spans 11 amino acids. CDR3 in amino acids: CASSPGGGYTF. Written as DNA, the CDR3 is TGCGCCAGCAGCCCCGGCGGTGGCTACACCTTC.

This clonotype occurred many times. V gene TRBV4-1 combines with J gene TRBJ2-7, with TRBD1 matching 8 bases. J lost 4 bases, V lost 5 bases, and 7 bases had no gene match. This CDR3 is 14 amino acids long. Germline V gene lookup returns CDR1 MGHRA and CDR2 YSYEKL. This CDR3 is CASSLGQGGYEQYF. DNA of the CDR3: TGCGCCAGCAGCTTAGGACAGGGTGGGTACGAGCAGTACTTC.